One and the same sample provided the 11 T cell receptor beta chains below, sequenced in a study of blood T cell repertoires in COVID-19. Generated by immunoSEQ multiplex PCR, the TCRdb table keeps only in-frame clones and is missing some. The data show under 200,000 clones, about four fifths seen once. Sequencing used PBMCs or T cells enriched from blood (not recorded which). The source is a man in his sixties who had recovered from COVID-19.

A single count supports this clone. The V gene is TRBV28, the J gene TRBJ1-1, with D maybe TRBD1 (6 bases). The length of the CDR3 is 18 residues. V was shortened by 7 bases and J by 1 base, with 25 bases between the two germline ends. Germline values: CDR1 MDHEN, CDR2 SYDVKM. The DNA for the CDR3 is TGTGCCAGCACCCCAAAGAGGGGGTTTGGGATGGCGAACACTGAAGCTTTCTTT. Residues: CASTPKRGFGMANTEAFF.

The V and J genes are TRBV4-2 and TRBJ1-4; D remains ambiguous. CDR1 is LGHNA and CDR2 is YNFKEQ in the germline V gene. The germline V and J ends were trimmed by 0 bases and 6 bases, with 14 bases remaining between them. This CDR3 has 16 amino acids. This CDR3 reads CASSQEGIQKDEKLFF. The CDR3 DNA follows: TGTGCCAGCAGCCAAGAAGGAATACAGAAGGATGAAAAACTGTTTTTT.

The chain links TRBV19 to TRBJ1-6; D call uncertain. Germline loops: CDR1 LNHDA, CDR2 SQIVND (reference sequence). Trimming pared 0 bases from V and 10 bases from J, leaving 7 bases between. The CDR3 is 13 amino acids. The CDR3 is CASSIDPRSPLHF. The CDR3 DNA reads as TGTGCCAGTAGTATAGACCCCCGGTCACCCCTCCACTTT. The full variable domain, completed using reference TRBV19 and TRBJ1-6, is DGGITQSPKYLFRKEGQNVTLSCEQNLNHDAMYWYRQDPGQGLRLIYYSQIVNDFQKGDIAEGYSVSREKKESFPLTVTSAQKNPTAFYLCASSIDPRSPLHFGNGTRLTVT.

V and J are TRBV3-1 (or the pseudogene TRBV3-2) and TRBJ2-7; a weak D match, TRBD2 (5 bases). V was cut by 4 bases and J by 2 bases, with 9 bases left in between. The CDR3 consists of 13 residues. In germline, CDR1 is LGHDT, CDR2 YNNKEL (reference sequence). The CDR3 coding sequence is TGTGCCAGCAGCCCACGGACTGCCTACGAGCAGTACTTC. It translates to CASSPRTAYEQYF.

The chain couples TRBV6-5 to TRBJ2-5; TRBD2 agrees at 12 bases. The V and J ends lost 6 bases and 4 bases, in that order; junction bases with no gene match: 0. This CDR3 is 13 amino acids long. Germline values: CDR1 MNHEY, CDR2 SVGAGI. In nucleotides, the CDR3 is TGTGCCAGCAGGGGACTAGCGGGAGAGACCCAGTACTTC. Translated, it gives CASRGLAGETQYF.

The V gene is TRBV29-1, the J gene TRBJ2-7; D possibly corresponds to TRBD1 (5 bases). The CDR3 sequence is 11 residues long. The germline gives CDR1 SQVTM, CDR2 ANQGSEA. V lost 4 bases and J 3 bases, leaving 7 bases between the germline ends. Here the CDR3 reads CSVVDNYEQYF. The CDR3, as DNA: TGCAGCGTTGTGGACAACTACGAGCAGTACTTC.

The rearrangement links TRBV30 to TRBJ1-5; maybe TRBD1 (5 bases). Germline CDR1 reads GTSNPN; CDR2 reads SVGIG (reference sequence). CDR3 length equals 14 residues. Deletions cut 0 bases from V and 3 bases from J, with 9 bases between. CDR3 coding DNA: TGTGCCTGGAGTGTATGGGGCAACAATCAGCCCCAGCATTTT. Translating it yields CAWSVWGNNQPQHF.

This chain joins TRBV7-3 and TRBJ2-1; 14 bases are shared with TRBD2. This CDR3 region has 21 residues. The germline gives CDR1 SGHTA, CDR2 FQGTGA. Unmatched junction bases numbered 22, after V lost 2 bases and J lost 10 bases. CDR3 coding DNA: TGTGCCAGCAGCTTACGGGCGACCGGGACTAGCGGGAGCGGGTTTCGGGAGGAGCAGTTCTTC. The encoded protein is CASSLRATGTSGSGFREEQFF.

The rearrangement uses TRBV11-2 and TRBJ2-7; 7 bases fit TRBD1. With 1 base clipped from V and 2 bases from J, the junction kept 5 bases outside the gene matches. CDR3 length equals 15 residues. Germline V gene lookup returns CDR1 SGHAT and CDR2 FQNNGV. CDR3 sequence: CASSLAGQITYEQYF. CDR3 nucleotides: TGTGCCAGCAGCTTAGCGGGACAGATCACCTACGAGCAGTACTTC.

In its sample, this clone was seen a few times. The rearrangement joins TRBV6-1 to TRBJ2-6; D unresolved. This CDR3 region has 18 residues. Germline CDR1 reads MNHNS; CDR2 reads SASEGT. V was shortened by 2 bases and J by 0 bases, with 14 bases between the two germline ends. The CDR3 DNA is TGTGCCAGCAGTGAAACTCCCGGGTCGCGCTCTGGGGCCAACGTCCTGACTTTC. It codes for CASSETPGSRSGANVLTF.

The rearrangement joins TRBV18 to TRBJ2-7, with D unresolved. This CDR3 is built from 14 residues. V was pared by 2 bases and J by 0 bases, with 8 bases between. From germline, CDR1 is KGHSH and CDR2 LQKENI. CDR3 coding DNA: TGTGCCAGCTCACCATCAGGCAGCTCCTACGAGCAGTACTTC. It yields the protein CASSPSGSSYEQYF. The full variable domain, completed using reference TRBV18 and TRBJ2-7, is NAGVMQNPRHLVRRRGQEARLRCSPMKGHSHVYWYRQLPEEGLKFMVYLQKENIIDESGMPKERFSAEFPKEGPSILRIQQVVRGDSAAYFCASSPSGSSYEQYFGPGTRLTVT.